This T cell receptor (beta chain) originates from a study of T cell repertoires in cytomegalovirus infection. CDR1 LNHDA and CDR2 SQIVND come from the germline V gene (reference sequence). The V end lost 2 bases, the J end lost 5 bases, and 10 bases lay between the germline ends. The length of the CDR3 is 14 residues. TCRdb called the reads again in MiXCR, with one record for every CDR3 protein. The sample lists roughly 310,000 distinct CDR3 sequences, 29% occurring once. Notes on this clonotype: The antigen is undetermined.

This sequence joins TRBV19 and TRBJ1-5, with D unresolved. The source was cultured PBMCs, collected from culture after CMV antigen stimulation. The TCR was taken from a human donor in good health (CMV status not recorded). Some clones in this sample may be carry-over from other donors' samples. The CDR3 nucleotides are TGTGCCAGTAGTATACACAATTCGTATCAGCCCCAGCATTTT. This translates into CASSIHNSYQPQHF. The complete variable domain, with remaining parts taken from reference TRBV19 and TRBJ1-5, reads DGGITQSPKYLFRKEGQNVTLSCEQNLNHDAMYWYRQDPGQGLRLIYYSQIVNDFQKGDIAEGYSVSREKKESFPLTVTSAQKNPTAFYLCASSIHNSYQPQHFGDGTRLSIL.